These 16 T cell receptor beta chains came from one sample sequenced in a study of T cells in Graves' hyperthyroidism and ophthalmopathy. RNA transcripts yielded amplified TCR beta CDR3 regions. Carried out on the TCR CDR3, a first-round RT-PCR used the HTBI primer set. TCRdb independently ran MiXCR on the multiplex PCR reads; one entry per CDR3 protein. The repertoire includes around 350,000 distinct CDR3 sequences, roughly 15% of them detected once, and roughly a fifth sits in the top ten. The sequenced sample was blood. The origin of the receptors is a woman aged 55-75 years with Graves' ophthalmopathy.

The CDR3 is CASSTRTVNTEAFF. DNA of the CDR3: TGTGCCAGCAGCACCCGGACAGTGAACACTGAAGCTTTCTTT. This rearrangement joins TRBV9 to TRBJ1-1; TRBD1 is a possible D gene (6 bases). This CDR3 is 14 amino acids long. Germline values: CDR1 SGDLS, CDR2 YYNGEE. The V and J ends lost 4 bases and 0 bases respectively, with 10 bases between them. The full variable domain, completed using reference TRBV9 and TRBJ1-1, is DSGVTQTPKHLITATGQRVTLRCSPRSGDLSVYWYQQSLDQGLQFLIQYYNGEERAKGNILERFSAQQFPDLHSELNLSSLELGDSALYFCASSTRTVNTEAFFGQGTRLTVV.

In this sample, this clonotype turned up many times. The chain combines TRBV5-1 with TRBJ2-1, with 8 bases identical to TRBD1. J was trimmed by 6 bases and V by 3 bases; bases with no gene match: 5. Germline V gives CDR1 SGHRS, CDR2 YFSETQ. CDR3 length equals 14 residues. The CDR3, as DNA: TGCGCCAGCAGCTCTAGACAGGGGTCCAATGAGCAGTTCTTC. It codes for CASSSRQGSNEQFF.

This clonotype was counted a few times. The chain combines TRBV7-9 with TRBJ2-5, with D perhaps assigned TRBD1 or TRBD2 (6 bases each). This CDR3 has 17 amino acids. V dropped 3 bases and J dropped 7 bases, with 24 bases sitting between them. Germline V gene lookup returns CDR1 SEHNR and CDR2 FQNEAQ (reference sequence). The CDR3 region has the DNA TGTGCCAGCAGCTTTAATAAGAGGGGGGCCGGGGACGGGACCCAGTACTTC. Translated: CASSFNKRGAGDGTQYF.

The chain is built from TRBV29-1 and TRBJ1-1, with 7 bases aligning to TRBD1. Germline V gene sequence: CDR1 SQVTM, CDR2 ANQGSEA. The CDR3 runs 12 residues. Trimming cost V 7 bases and J 0 bases; bases outside gene matches: 2. CDR3 residues: CSGGQVNTEAFF. In DNA form, the CDR3 reads TGCAGCGGTGGACAGGTGAACACTGAAGCTTTCTTT. The full variable domain, in which reference TRBV29-1 and TRBJ1-1 provide the parts outside the CDR3, is SAVISQKPSRDICQRGTSLTIQCQVDSQVTMMFWYRQQPGQSLTLIATANQGSEATYESGFVIDKFPISRPNLTFSTLTVSNMSPEDSSIYLCSGGQVNTEAFFGQGTRLTVV.

V gene TRBV19 combines with J gene TRBJ2-3; no clear D. The CDR3 is 13 amino acids. The germline CDR1 and CDR2 sequences are LNHDA and SQIVND (reference sequence). V was cut by 4 bases and J by 0 bases, with 5 bases left in between. The CDR3 loop is CASSTDSTDTQYF. The CDR3 DNA is TGTGCCAGTAGTACGGACAGCACAGATACGCAGTATTTT.

The DNA for the CDR3 is TGCGCCAGCAGTGAGTCCCCTTCCTACGAGCAGTACTTC. It encodes CASSESPSYEQYF. This chain connects TRBV10-2 to TRBJ2-7; D remains unclear. The germline V and J ends were trimmed by 0 bases and 1 base, with 4 bases remaining between them. CDR3 length: 13 residues. CDR1 and CDR2 (germline): WSHSY, SAAADI.

This clonotype was seen at least ten times. The V gene is TRBV11-2, the J gene TRBJ2-7, with TRBD1 matching 9 bases. This CDR3 contains 15 residues. Trimming at V came to 5 bases and at J to 3 bases, leaving 8 bases not matched to a gene. The germline CDR1 and CDR2 sequences are SGHAT and FQNNGV. The CDR3 bases are TGTGCCAGCAGCCCAGGGACAGGGAATGGCTACGAGCAGTACTTC. It yields the protein CASSPGTGNGYEQYF.

This clonotype occurred a few times. The V gene is TRBV20-1, the J gene TRBJ2-1; 9 positions match TRBD2. The V and J ends lost 4 bases and 8 bases, in that order; junction bases with no gene match: 18. The CDR3 contains 17 residues. CDR1 DFQATT and CDR2 SNEGSKA come from the germline V gene (reference sequence). CDR3: CSAISGLIAGVGDEQFF. Here the CDR3 DNA reads TGCAGTGCTATCAGTGGCCTAATAGCGGGAGTTGGGGATGAGCAGTTCTTC.

This clonotype was picked up many times. J is TRBJ2-1 and V is TRBV20-1, with a possible D match to TRBD1 (5 bases). This CDR3 region has 14 residues. V lost 3 bases and J 2 bases, leaving 11 bases between the germline ends. Per germline, CDR1 DFQATT and CDR2 SNEGSKA (reference sequence). CDR3 protein: CSASETTAYNEQFF. The CDR3 DNA reads as TGCAGTGCTAGTGAGACGACAGCCTACAATGAGCAGTTCTTC.

This clonotype has at least ten counts. The CDR3 sequence: CSARGGTGFSYEQYF. The CDR3 bases are TGCAGTGCTAGAGGGGGGACAGGATTCTCCTACGAGCAGTACTTC. The V and J genes are TRBV20-1 and TRBJ2-7; 8 nucleotides line up with TRBD1. Germline CDR1 and CDR2: DFQATT and SNEGSKA (reference sequence). Losses at the gene ends were 1 base for V and 0 bases for J; bases not matched to a gene: 5. The CDR3 contains 15 residues.

This clonotype was counted a few times. A much larger clone is a single base away; this may be a read error. The rearrangement joins TRBV20-1 to TRBJ1-5; TRBD1 is a possible D gene (6 bases). CDR3 length: 14 amino acids. CDR1 and CDR2 (germline): DFQATT, SNEGSKA (reference sequence). V lost 4 bases to trimming and J lost 6 bases, with 16 bases between them. In DNA form, the CDR3 reads TGCAGTGCTACTTGGGGGCAGGGCAGTCAGCCCCAGCATTTT. Protein product: CSATWGQGSQPQHF.

This clonotype was counted between two and nine times. The chain employs TRBV3-1 and TRBJ1-6, with D uncertain. From germline, CDR1 is LGHDT and CDR2 YNNKEL (reference sequence). Trimming shortened V by 1 base and J by 9 bases, and 13 bases separated the two germline ends. The CDR3 runs to 15 residues. CDR3 residues: CASSQVPIDPSPLHF. CDR3 bases: TGTGCCAGCAGCCAAGTCCCTATAGATCCTTCACCCCTCCACTTT.

At least ten counts were recorded for this clonotype. The chain links TRBV28 to TRBJ2-7, with 7 bases matching TRBD2. The V and J ends lost 8 bases and 9 bases, in that order; junction bases with no gene match: 1. CDR1 and CDR2 from the germline V gene are MDHEN and SYDVKM. This CDR3 region has 9 residues. The CDR3 DNA reads TGTGCCAGCGGGGAGGGGCAGTACTTC. The encoded protein is CASGEGQYF.

This clonotype has ten or more counts. CDR3 DNA: TGTGCCTGGACTGTAACAGGGGTCGCCACCGGGGAGCTGTTTTTT. It translates to CAWTVTGVATGELFF. This chain joins TRBV30 and TRBJ2-2; TRBD1 aligns across 7 bases. This CDR3 spans 15 amino acids. Germline CDR1 GTSNPN, CDR2 SVGIG (reference sequence). J lost 4 bases, V lost 4 bases, and 9 bases had no gene match.

This clonotype was observed at least ten times. The gene calls are TRBV3-1 and TRBJ2-4; the D gene is possibly TRBD2 (5 bases). CDR3 length: 15 amino acids. Germline V lookup: CDR1 LGHDT, CDR2 YNNKEL (reference sequence). Trimming took off 5 bases at V and 3 bases at J, with 14 bases between the two ends. CDR3 amino acids: CASSLSPEGKNIQYF. The CDR3 coding sequence is TGTGCCAGCAGCTTAAGTCCCGAGGGCAAAAACATTCAGTACTTC.

This clonotype was seen repeatedly, ten times or more. The chain uses TRBV28 and TRBJ2-1; the D is unclear. CDR3 size: 16 residues. Trimming left V 6 bases short and J 0 bases short, with 15 bases between. The germline V gene has CDR1 MDHEN and CDR2 SYDVKM. The CDR3 DNA follows: TGTGCCAGCAGCCACCGGACCGCCCGCTCCTACAATGAGCAGTTCTTC. It codes for CASSHRTARSYNEQFF.